This T cell receptor beta chain comes out of a study of blood T cell repertoires in COVID-19. Clones were sequenced by immunoSEQ multiplex PCR, and TCRdb holds only the in-frame ones, with some missing. The profile shows around 35,000 clones, about 84% of them singletons. This CDR3 region has 14 residues. From germline, CDR1 is MNHEY and CDR2 SMNVEV (reference sequence). Trimming took 8 bases from V and 2 from J, leaving 14 bases between them. This sequence originates from a man aged 65 to 85 with COVID-19, enrolled during active disease. V is TRBV27 and J is TRBJ2-3; maybe TRBD1 (5 bases). The material sequenced was peripheral blood. CDR3 DNA sequence: TGTGCCAGCCGAAATCGCAGGGACACAGATACGCAGTATTTT. The encoded protein is CASRNRRDTDTQYF.